The clone carrying this T cell receptor (beta chain) was detected only a few times. This record comes from a study of beta chain features in type 1 diabetes. Expressed TCRB transcripts were sequenced, since all the RNA that had been isolated was reverse transcribed. An average approximately 3.7 million reads came from naive, central memory and regulatory T cell samples. Only in-frame clones appear in the TCRdb table, and some are missing; sequencing was by immunoSEQ multiplex PCR. The data hold around 290,000 clones, with about 8.5% observed a single time. This TCR came from a young woman in good health. Sequenced material: central memory CD4+ T cells from blood.

The CDR3 coding sequence is TGTGCCAGCAGCACTGTGTTCCAGCAGTACGTC. Its protein product is CASSTVFQQYV. The V call is TRBV5-6, the J call TRBJ2-7; D gene unclear. Germline CDR1 reads SGHDT; CDR2 reads YYEEEE. Between the trimmed V and J ends, which lost 4 bases and 8 bases, there was a span of 10 bases. The CDR3 totals 11 residues.